Following are 32 T cell receptor beta chains from one sample sequenced in a study of cytomegalovirus exposure and HLA in healthy donors. This PCR relied on a set of 60 Vbeta primers and 13 Jbeta primers. Profiling relied on immunoSEQ multiplex PCR, and the TCRdb table lists in-frame clones only, not all of them. The sample records 120,000 to 150,000 clones, about a tenth being singletons. The source material was PBMCs. Source of these receptors: a male donor in good health and CMV-seronegative.

This clone has a handful of counts. This chain connects TRBV5-8 to TRBJ1-3; D uncertain. Trimming shortened V by 0 bases and J by 2 bases, and 15 bases separated the two germline ends. Germline V lookup: CDR1 SGHTS, CDR2 YDEGEE. There are 17 residues in the CDR3. The CDR3 DNA reads TGTGCCAGCAGCTTGGAAGCCTACGGGGTTACTGGAAACACCATATATTTT. Protein sequence: CASSLEAYGVTGNTIYF.

The V call is TRBV19, the J call TRBJ2-3, with TRBD2 matching over 10 bases. The CDR3 spans 18 residues. J was trimmed by 4 bases and V by 7 bases; bases with no gene match: 17. Germline V gives CDR1 LNHDA, CDR2 SQIVND (reference sequence). CDR3 sequence reads: CASTLTIRLAGVADTQYF. In nucleotides, the CDR3 is TGTGCCAGTACTCTAACCATCCGGCTAGCGGGAGTTGCAGATACGCAGTATTTT.

This clone was counted a few times. The chain employs TRBV4-1 and TRBJ2-5, with 9 bases aligning to TRBD1. The CDR3 sequence is 17 residues long. J gave up 5 bases and V 3 bases, and 13 bases lay outside the gene matches. In germline, CDR1 is MGHRA, CDR2 YSYEKL. The CDR3, as DNA: TGCGCCAGCAGCCACTACCCCGGGACAGGGCGGGGGGAGACCCAGTACTTC. Its translation is CASSHYPGTGRGETQYF.

The CDR3 DNA follows: TGTGCCAGCAGTACAGGGAATGGTTATGGCTACACCTTC. Translating it yields CASSTGNGYGYTF. The rearrangement links TRBV6-5 to TRBJ1-2, with a tentative D call TRBD1 (6 bases). This CDR3 region has 13 residues. Germline CDR1 reads MNHEY; CDR2 reads SVGAGI. V was shortened by 5 bases and J by 5 bases, with 12 bases between the two germline ends.

The CDR3 DNA is TGCAGCGTCTGGGACAGGGGACCGTACGAGCAGTACTTC. As protein: CSVWDRGPYEQYF. The chain carries TRBV29-1 and TRBJ2-7; 10 positions match TRBD1. Per the germline V gene, CDR1 is SQVTM and CDR2 is ANQGSEA. V gave up 6 bases and J gave up 4 bases; unmatched junction bases: 6. This CDR3 has 13 residues.

The chain has TRBV5-5 and TRBJ1-1; D not resolved. The length of the CDR3 is 13 residues. Deletions cut 5 bases from V and 1 base from J, with 9 bases between. Germline V gene sequence: CDR1 SGHKS, CDR2 YYEKEE (reference sequence). This CDR3 is CASRRQQNTEAFF. In nucleotides, the CDR3 is TGTGCCAGCAGGCGGCAGCAGAACACTGAAGCTTTCTTT.

This clone was counted between two and nine times. In nucleotides, the CDR3 is TGTGCCTGGGGACAGGGGGGACGTGAGCAGTTCTTC. Amino acids: CAWGQGGREQFF. V and J are TRBV30 and TRBJ2-1, with 10 bases matching TRBD1. The CDR3 is 12 amino acids. In germline, CDR1 is GTSNPN, CDR2 SVGIG (reference sequence). Losses at the gene ends were 5 bases for V and 9 bases for J; bases not matched to a gene: 4.

J is TRBJ2-1 and V is TRBV6-5; D possibly corresponds to TRBD1 (5 bases). The CDR3 totals 14 residues. CDR1 and CDR2 from the germline V gene are MNHEY and SVGAGI. Between the trimmed V and J ends, which lost 5 bases and 10 bases, there was a span of 18 bases. The CDR3 nucleotides read TGTGCCAGCAGTCCCATGGACATTACCGTGGAGCAGTTCTTC. Translating it yields CASSPMDITVEQFF.

The table lists this clone with a few counts. V is TRBV29-1 and J is TRBJ1-2; D is undetermined. The germline gives CDR1 SQVTM, CDR2 ANQGSEA. V was clipped by 2 bases and J by 7 bases, with 14 bases between them. This CDR3 has 13 residues. The chain's CDR3 is CSVEIAEWSGYTF. In DNA, the CDR3 is TGCAGCGTTGAAATAGCGGAGTGGAGTGGCTACACCTTC.

Only a few counts were recorded for this clone. The chain couples TRBV5-1 to TRBJ2-1; 8 bases agree with TRBD2. V was clipped by 4 bases and J by 7 bases; unmatched bases: 10. Germline V CDR1 and CDR2: SGHRS, YFSETQ. The CDR3 extends over 15 amino acids. The CDR3, as DNA: TGCGCCAGCAGCGCCGGGACTAGGCCCTGGAATGAGCAGTTCTTC. It yields the protein CASSAGTRPWNEQFF. Looking up the rest from reference TRBV5-1 and TRBJ2-1 gives the full variable domain: KAGVTQTPRYLIKTRGQQVTLSCSPISGHRSVSWYQQTPGQGLQFLFEYFSETQRNKGNFPGRFSGRQFSNSRSEMNVSTLELGDSALYLCASSAGTRPWNEQFFGPGTRLTVL.

V gene TRBV28 combines with J gene TRBJ1-2, with D possibly TRBD1 on 6 matching bases. The CDR3 runs 15 residues. CDR1 is MDHEN, CDR2 SYDVKM, per germline. The V end was cut by 3 bases, the J end by 8 bases, with 19 bases between. The CDR3 DNA follows: TGTGCCAGCAGTTTGGGGGGGCCCTTAACCGGAGGCTACACCTTC. Its translation is CASSLGGPLTGGYTF.

The chain uses TRBV7-2 and TRBJ1-1; D gene ambiguous. This CDR3 comprises 15 residues. CDR1 is SGHTA, CDR2 FQGNSA, per germline. Deletions cut 1 base from V and 4 bases from J, with 13 bases between. CDR3 sequence reads: CASSLEDEGSTEAFF. The CDR3 nucleotides read TGTGCCAGCAGCTTAGAGGACGAAGGGAGCACTGAAGCTTTCTTT.

Only a few counts were recorded for this clone. The V call is TRBV19, the J call TRBJ2-3; unclear D gene. The ends were cut back, 5 bases at V and 0 bases at J, with 9 bases in the middle. The CDR3 is 14 residues long. Per germline, CDR1 LNHDA and CDR2 SQIVND (reference sequence). In nucleotides, the CDR3 is TGTGCCAGTAGTGCCAGTTTTAGCACAGATACGCAGTATTTT. Its translation is CASSASFSTDTQYF.

The chain combines TRBV29-1 with TRBJ2-3, with 7 nucleotides matching TRBD2. Germline CDR1 SQVTM, CDR2 ANQGSEA. The CDR3 runs 16 residues. The J segment lost 5 bases and the V segment lost 6 bases, leaving 17 bases of the junction unmatched. The CDR3 here is CSVNGWGGKGRDTQYF. CDR3 nucleotides: TGCAGCGTAAACGGGTGGGGAGGGAAAGGGCGAGATACGCAGTATTTT.

This clone was observed a few times. The V gene is TRBV4-3, the J gene TRBJ2-2, with a possible D match to TRBD2 (5 bases). The CDR3 runs 14 residues. CDR1 and CDR2 from the germline V gene are LGHNA and YSLEER. The ends were cut back, 8 bases at V and 2 bases at J, with 12 bases in the middle. CDR3 amino acids: CASEERRNTGELFF. CDR3 DNA: TGCGCCAGCGAAGAGCGGCGTAACACCGGGGAGCTGTTTTTT.

This clone has a handful of counts. This rearrangement joins TRBV6-6 to TRBJ2-1; D might be TRBD2 (7 bases). The CDR3 consists of 15 residues. Germline lookup yields CDR1 MNHNY and CDR2 SVGAGI (reference sequence). The V end was cut by 3 bases, the J end by 2 bases, with 11 bases between. CDR3 in amino acids: CASSYAGATYNEQFF. The CDR3 bases are TGTGCCAGCAGTTATGCGGGGGCGACCTACAATGAGCAGTTCTTC.

This clone came up a few times. The chain recombines TRBV28 with TRBJ2-7; D may be TRBD2 (6 bases). CDR3 length: 15 residues. Trimming took 5 bases from V and 3 from J, leaving 17 bases between them. Germline V gives CDR1 MDHEN, CDR2 SYDVKM. The CDR3 reads CASSPGGSSFYEQYF. In nucleotides, the CDR3 is TGTGCCAGCAGTCCCGGGGGAAGTTCGTTCTACGAGCAGTACTTC. The full variable domain, with the rest looked up from reference TRBV28 and TRBJ2-7, is DVKVTQSSRYLVKRTGEKVFLECVQDMDHENMFWYRQDPGLGLRLIYFSYDVKMKEKGDIPEGYSVSREKKERFSLILESASTNQTSMYLCASSPGGSSFYEQYFGPGTRLTVT.

This clone was found a few times. The V call is TRBV28, the J call TRBJ2-5; the match to TRBD2 covers 16 bases. Germline V gene lookup returns CDR1 MDHEN and CDR2 SYDVKM. The CDR3 covers 17 residues. The ends lost 6 bases at V and 6 bases at J; junction bases unmatched: 10. CDR3 DNA sequence: TGTGCCAGCAGCCCAGAGGGACTAGCGGGAGGGGTAAAGACCCAGTACTTC. Its protein is CASSPEGLAGGVKTQYF. Combining the CDR3 with reference TRBV28 and TRBJ2-5 gives the whole variable domain DVKVTQSSRYLVKRTGEKVFLECVQDMDHENMFWYRQDPGLGLRLIYFSYDVKMKEKGDIPEGYSVSREKKERFSLILESASTNQTSMYLCASSPEGLAGGVKTQYFGPGTRLLVL.

This chain connects TRBV5-5 to TRBJ2-5, with D possibly matching TRBD1 (6 bases). V was cut by 4 bases and J by 5 bases, with 12 bases left in between. This CDR3 has 13 amino acids. The germline CDR1 and CDR2 sequences are SGHKS and YYEKEE (reference sequence). In nucleotides, the CDR3 is TGTGCCAGCAGCCTTGGGACACCGGAGACCCAGTACTTC. As protein: CASSLGTPETQYF.

This clone was counted a few times. The V gene is TRBV10-3, the J gene TRBJ2-1, with TRBD1 identical over 9 bases. Trimming at V came to 2 bases and at J to 9 bases, leaving 14 bases not matched to a gene. Germline V CDR1 and CDR2: ENHRY, SYGVKD. This CDR3 is built from 17 residues. The CDR3 here is CAISEKLAGTGSSEQFF. Written as DNA, the CDR3 is TGTGCCATCAGTGAGAAGCTGGCCGGGACAGGGAGTAGTGAGCAGTTCTTC.

Details on this clone: This CDR3 is also generated by other DNA sequences in the sample. The chain employs TRBV6-1 and TRBJ2-3, with 7 bases aligning to TRBD1. The CDR3 length is 14 residues. Germline lookup yields CDR1 MNHNS and CDR2 SASEGT. V trimming: 6 bases; J trimming: 3 bases; junction bases outside the gene matches: 6. The CDR3 here is CASRRGPQTDTQYF. The CDR3, as DNA: TGTGCCAGCAGAAGGGGGCCTCAAACAGATACGCAGTATTTT.

This clone was recorded a few times. For the CDR3, the DNA is TGTGCCAGCAGACCGGACAGGGCCTGGGGACCCCTCCACTTT. Protein product: CASRPDRAWGPLHF. V and J are TRBV27 and TRBJ1-6; 8 positions agree with TRBD1. V lost 6 bases, J lost 12 bases, and 10 bases stayed unmatched. CDR3 length: 14 amino acids. The germline CDR1 and CDR2 sequences are MNHEY and SMNVEV (reference sequence).

This chain uses TRBV9 with TRBJ2-1; a weak D match, TRBD2 (6 bases). The CDR3 runs 18 residues. Trimming took off 0 bases at V and 0 bases at J, with 16 bases between the two ends. Germline V lookup: CDR1 SGDLS, CDR2 YYNGEE. This CDR3 reads CASSVDPIRESSYNEQFF. CDR3 DNA: TGTGCCAGCAGCGTAGATCCAATCCGGGAGAGCTCCTACAATGAGCAGTTCTTC.

The chain uses TRBV28 and TRBJ2-5; 9 nucleotides line up with TRBD2. Germline V gene sequence: CDR1 MDHEN, CDR2 SYDVKM. The V gene end was trimmed by 4 bases and the J gene end by 5 bases; junction bases not matched to a gene: 2. This CDR3 comprises 13 residues. Here the CDR3 DNA reads TGTGCCAGCAGTTGGACTAGCGATGAGACCCAGTACTTC. Translated, it gives CASSWTSDETQYF.

V is TRBV28 and J is TRBJ1-5; TRBD1 aligns across 7 bases. The CDR3 has 13 amino acids. Germline assignment: CDR1 MDHEN and CDR2 SYDVKM. After removal of 3 bases from V and 5 bases from J, the junction contained 1 base not matched to a gene. The CDR3 spells CASSFDRDQPQHF. The CDR3 bases are TGTGCCAGCAGTTTTGACAGGGATCAGCCCCAGCATTTT.

V is TRBV6-5 and J is TRBJ2-6; D not resolved. The CDR3 is made up of 15 amino acids. From germline, CDR1 is MNHEY and CDR2 SVGAGI. V lost 1 base, J lost 1 base, and 5 bases lay in between. CDR3 protein: CASSYYGSGANVLTF. The DNA of the CDR3 is TGTGCCAGCAGTTACTACGGGTCTGGGGCCAACGTCCTGACTTTC.

This clone was picked up a small number of times. The V and J genes are TRBV14 and TRBJ2-1; a possible D gene is TRBD1 (6 bases). CDR3 length: 15 amino acids. Trimming removed 2 bases at V and 7 bases at J, with 15 bases between. CDR1 and CDR2 from the germline V gene are SGHDN and FVKESK. CDR3 in DNA: TGTGCCAGCAGCCAACGCGTCCAGGGGACGAATGAGCAGTTCTTC. Translating it yields CASSQRVQGTNEQFF.

The J gene is TRBJ2-4, the V gene TRBV30, with TRBD2 matching over 10 bases. Germline trimming cut 2 bases from V and 7 bases from J; bases unmatched to any gene: 8. Germline CDR1 GTSNPN, CDR2 SVGIG (reference sequence). The CDR3 is 15 residues long. CDR3 DNA: TGTGCCTGGAGTCCCCTAGCGGGAGCACCCAACATTCAGTACTTC. Translation gives CAWSPLAGAPNIQYF.

This rearrangement joins TRBV7-8 to TRBJ2-2; 10 bases match TRBD2. With V trimmed by 2 bases and J by 6 bases, 3 bases remained unmatched. CDR1 is SGHVS and CDR2 is FQNEAQ in the germline V gene. The CDR3 has 15 amino acids. DNA of the CDR3: TGTGCCAGCAGCTTACTAGCGGGAGTTCCCGGGGAGCTGTTTTTT. Translation: CASSLLAGVPGELFF.

CDR3 nucleotide sequence: TGCGCCAGCAGTCCCCCCGGGTGGAGGGACCATCAGCCCCAGCATTTT. Its translation: CASSPPGWRDHQPQHF. The V call is TRBV23-1, the J call TRBJ1-5, with a possible D match to TRBD1 (5 bases). TRBV23-1 is placed among ORFs of uncertain function. With 4 bases removed from V and 5 bases from J, the gap between germline ends came to 18 bases. The CDR3 sequence is 16 residues long.

This clone was counted only a few times. The chain recombines TRBV5-6 with TRBJ2-1; D might be TRBD1 (5 bases). The CDR3 totals 13 residues. Trimming removed 4 bases from V and 6 bases from J, with 11 bases in between. Germline V gene sequence: CDR1 SGHDT, CDR2 YYEEEE. CDR3 nucleotide sequence: TGTGCCAGCAGCCTGACAGTCCCCAATGAGCAGTTCTTC. It is translated as CASSLTVPNEQFF.

The chain employs TRBV28 and TRBJ1-5; TRBD1 matches 7 bases. Germline V gene data show CDR1 as MDHEN and CDR2 as SYDVKM. This CDR3 has 15 residues. V shed 2 bases, J shed 1 base, and the junction held 2 bases outside the gene matches. CDR3 loop: CASSLPGGSNQPQHF. The CDR3 DNA sequence: TGTGCCAGCAGTTTACCAGGGGGGAGCAATCAGCCCCAGCATTTT.